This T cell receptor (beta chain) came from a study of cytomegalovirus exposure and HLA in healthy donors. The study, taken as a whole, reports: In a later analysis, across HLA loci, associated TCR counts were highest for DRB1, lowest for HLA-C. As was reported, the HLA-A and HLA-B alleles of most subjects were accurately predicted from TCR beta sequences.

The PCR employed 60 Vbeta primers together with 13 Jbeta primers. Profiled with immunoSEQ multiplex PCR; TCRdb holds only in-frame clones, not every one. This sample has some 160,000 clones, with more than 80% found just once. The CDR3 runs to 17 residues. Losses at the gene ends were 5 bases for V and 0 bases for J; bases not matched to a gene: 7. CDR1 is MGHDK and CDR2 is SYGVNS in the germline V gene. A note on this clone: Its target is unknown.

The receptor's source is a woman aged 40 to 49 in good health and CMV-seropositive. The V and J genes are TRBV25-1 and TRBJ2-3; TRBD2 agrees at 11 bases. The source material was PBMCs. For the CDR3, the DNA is TGTGCCAGCAGTCATAGCGGGAGGGCCACGAGCACAGATACGCAGTATTTT. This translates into CASSHSGRATSTDTQYF.